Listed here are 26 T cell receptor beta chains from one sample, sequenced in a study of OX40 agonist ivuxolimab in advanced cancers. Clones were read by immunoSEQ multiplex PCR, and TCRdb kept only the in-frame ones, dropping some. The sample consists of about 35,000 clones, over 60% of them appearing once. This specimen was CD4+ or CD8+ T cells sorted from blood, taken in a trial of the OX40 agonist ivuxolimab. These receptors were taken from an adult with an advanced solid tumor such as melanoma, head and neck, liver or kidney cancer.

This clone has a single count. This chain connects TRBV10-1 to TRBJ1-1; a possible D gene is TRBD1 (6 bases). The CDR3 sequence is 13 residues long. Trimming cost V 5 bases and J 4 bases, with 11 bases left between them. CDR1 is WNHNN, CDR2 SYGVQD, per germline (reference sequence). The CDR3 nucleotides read TGCGCCAGCAGTCCCAGCAGGGGCACTGAAGCTTTCTTT. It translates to CASSPSRGTEAFF.

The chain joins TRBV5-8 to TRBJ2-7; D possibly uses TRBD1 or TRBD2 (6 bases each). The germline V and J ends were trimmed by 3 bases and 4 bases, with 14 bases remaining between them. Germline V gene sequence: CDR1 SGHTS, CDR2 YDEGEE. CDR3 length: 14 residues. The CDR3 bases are TGTGCCAGCAGCTACCTGGGGGGCTCTTACGAGCAGTACTTC. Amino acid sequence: CASSYLGGSYEQYF.

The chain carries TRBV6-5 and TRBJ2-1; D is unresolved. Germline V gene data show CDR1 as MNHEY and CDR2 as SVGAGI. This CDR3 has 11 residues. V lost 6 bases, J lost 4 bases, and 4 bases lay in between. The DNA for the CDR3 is TGTGCCAGCAGCCTTTACAATGAGCAGTTCTTC. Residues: CASSLYNEQFF.

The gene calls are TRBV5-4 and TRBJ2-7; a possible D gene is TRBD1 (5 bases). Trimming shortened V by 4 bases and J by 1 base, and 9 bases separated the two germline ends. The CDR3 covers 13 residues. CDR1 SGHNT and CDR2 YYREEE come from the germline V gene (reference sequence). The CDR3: CASSRDRSYEQYV. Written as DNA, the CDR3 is TGTGCCAGCAGCCGAGACAGATCCTACGAGCAGTACGTC.

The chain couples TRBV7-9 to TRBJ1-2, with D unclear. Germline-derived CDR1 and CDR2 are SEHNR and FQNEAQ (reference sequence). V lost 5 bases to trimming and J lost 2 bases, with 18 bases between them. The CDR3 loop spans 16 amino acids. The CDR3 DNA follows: TGTGCCAGCAGCCCGATCCTATTAGTTCAAAACTATGGCTACACCTTC. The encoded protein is CASSPILLVQNYGYTF.

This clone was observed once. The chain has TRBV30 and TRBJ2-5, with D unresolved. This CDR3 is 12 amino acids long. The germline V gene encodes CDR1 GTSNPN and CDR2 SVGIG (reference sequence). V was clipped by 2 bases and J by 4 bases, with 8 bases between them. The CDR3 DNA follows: TGTGCCTGGAGTCAAGCGCTAGAGACCCAGTACTTC. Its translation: CAWSQALETQYF.

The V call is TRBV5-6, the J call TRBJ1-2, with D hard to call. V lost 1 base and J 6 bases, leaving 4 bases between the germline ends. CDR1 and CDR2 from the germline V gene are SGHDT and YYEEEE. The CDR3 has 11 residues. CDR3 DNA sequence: TGTGCCAGCAGCTTGTTCGATGGCTACACCTTC. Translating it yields CASSLFDGYTF.

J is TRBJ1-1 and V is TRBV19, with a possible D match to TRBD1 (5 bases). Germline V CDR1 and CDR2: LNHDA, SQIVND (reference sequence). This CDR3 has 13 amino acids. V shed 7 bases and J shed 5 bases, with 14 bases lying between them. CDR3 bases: TGTGCCAGTATAGGGCAGGGCCGAACTGAAGCTTTCTTT. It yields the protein CASIGQGRTEAFF.

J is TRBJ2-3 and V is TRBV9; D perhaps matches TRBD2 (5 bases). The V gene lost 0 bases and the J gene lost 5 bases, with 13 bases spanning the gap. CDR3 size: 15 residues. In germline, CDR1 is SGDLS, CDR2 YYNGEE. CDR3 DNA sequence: TGTGCCAGCAGCGTAGTAGGCCTAGCCCAAGATACGCAGTATTTT. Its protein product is CASSVVGLAQDTQYF.

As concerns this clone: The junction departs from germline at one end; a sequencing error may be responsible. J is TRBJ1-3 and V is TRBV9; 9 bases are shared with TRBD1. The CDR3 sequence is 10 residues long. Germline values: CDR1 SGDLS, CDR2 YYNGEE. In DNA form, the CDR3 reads TGTGCCAGCAGCCCAGACAGGGGGAATTTT. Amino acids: CASSPDRGNF.

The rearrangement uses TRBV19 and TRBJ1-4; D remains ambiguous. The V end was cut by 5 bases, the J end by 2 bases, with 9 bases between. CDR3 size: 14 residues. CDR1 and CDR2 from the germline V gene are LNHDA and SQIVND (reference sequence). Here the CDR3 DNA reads TGTGCCAGTAGTTCCCTGTGGACTAATGAAAAACTGTTTTTT. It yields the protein CASSSLWTNEKLFF. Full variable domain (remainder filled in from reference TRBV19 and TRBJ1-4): DGGITQSPKYLFRKEGQNVTLSCEQNLNHDAMYWYRQDPGQGLRLIYYSQIVNDFQKGDIAEGYSVSREKKESFPLTVTSAQKNPTAFYLCASSSLWTNEKLFFGSGTQLSVL.

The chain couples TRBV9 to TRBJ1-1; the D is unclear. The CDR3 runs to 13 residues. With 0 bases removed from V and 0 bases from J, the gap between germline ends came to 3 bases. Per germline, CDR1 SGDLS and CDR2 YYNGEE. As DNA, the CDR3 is TGTGCCAGCAGCGTAGCCATGAACACTGAAGCTTTCTTT. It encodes CASSVAMNTEAFF.

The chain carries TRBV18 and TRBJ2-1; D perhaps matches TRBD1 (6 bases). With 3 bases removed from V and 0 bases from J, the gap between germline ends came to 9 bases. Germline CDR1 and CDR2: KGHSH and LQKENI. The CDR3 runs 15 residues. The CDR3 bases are TGTGCCAGCTCACCGGGACACAGCTCCTACAATGAGCAGTTCTTC. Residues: CASSPGHSSYNEQFF.

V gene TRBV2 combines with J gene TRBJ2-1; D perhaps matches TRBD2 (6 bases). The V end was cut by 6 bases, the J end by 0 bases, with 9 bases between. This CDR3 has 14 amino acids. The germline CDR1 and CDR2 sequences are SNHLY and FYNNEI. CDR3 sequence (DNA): TGTGCCAGCAGCCGGGGGAGCTCCTACAATGAGCAGTTCTTC. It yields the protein CASSRGSSYNEQFF.

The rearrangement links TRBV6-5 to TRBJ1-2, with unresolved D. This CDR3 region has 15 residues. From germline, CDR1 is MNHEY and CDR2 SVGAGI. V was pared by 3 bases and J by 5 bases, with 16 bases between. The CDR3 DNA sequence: TGTGCCAGCAGTTATTCCCACGGGATCGGATATGGCTACACCTTC. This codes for CASSYSHGIGYGYTF.

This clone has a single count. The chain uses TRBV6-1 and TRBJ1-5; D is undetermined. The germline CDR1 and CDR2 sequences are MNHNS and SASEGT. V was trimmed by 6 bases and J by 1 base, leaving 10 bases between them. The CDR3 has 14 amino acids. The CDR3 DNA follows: TGTGCCAGCAGAGCAGAAGACAGCAATCAGCCCCAGCATTTT. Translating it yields CASRAEDSNQPQHF.

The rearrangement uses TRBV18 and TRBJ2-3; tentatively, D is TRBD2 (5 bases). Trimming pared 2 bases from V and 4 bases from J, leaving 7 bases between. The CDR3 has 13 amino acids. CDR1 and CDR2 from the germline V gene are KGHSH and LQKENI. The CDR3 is CASSPASPDTQYF. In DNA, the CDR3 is TGTGCCAGCTCACCAGCTAGCCCAGATACGCAGTATTTT.

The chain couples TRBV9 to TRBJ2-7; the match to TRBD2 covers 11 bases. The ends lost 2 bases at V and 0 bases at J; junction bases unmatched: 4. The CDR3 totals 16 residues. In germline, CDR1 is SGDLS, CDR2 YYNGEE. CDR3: CASSVSSGGASYEQYF. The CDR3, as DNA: TGTGCCAGCAGCGTGAGTAGCGGGGGGGCCTCCTACGAGCAGTACTTC.

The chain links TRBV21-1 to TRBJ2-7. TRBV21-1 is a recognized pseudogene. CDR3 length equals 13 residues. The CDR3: CASSLQGPYEQYF. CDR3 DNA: TGTGCCAGCAGCTTGCAAGGTCCCTACGAGCAGTACTTC.

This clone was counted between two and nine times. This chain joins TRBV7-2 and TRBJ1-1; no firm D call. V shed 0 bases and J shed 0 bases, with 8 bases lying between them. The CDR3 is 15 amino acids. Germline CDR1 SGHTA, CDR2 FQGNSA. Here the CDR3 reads CASSLAAGLNTEAFF. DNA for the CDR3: TGTGCCAGCAGCTTAGCCGCAGGATTGAACACTGAAGCTTTCTTT.

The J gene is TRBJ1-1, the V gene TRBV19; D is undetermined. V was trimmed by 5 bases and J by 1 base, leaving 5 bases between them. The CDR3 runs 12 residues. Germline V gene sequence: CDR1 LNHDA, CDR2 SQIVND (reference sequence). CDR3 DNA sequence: TGTGCCAGTAGTTTTCGGAACACTGAAGCTTTCTTT. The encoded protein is CASSFRNTEAFF. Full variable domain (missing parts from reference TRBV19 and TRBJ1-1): DGGITQSPKYLFRKEGQNVTLSCEQNLNHDAMYWYRQDPGQGLRLIYYSQIVNDFQKGDIAEGYSVSREKKESFPLTVTSAQKNPTAFYLCASSFRNTEAFFGQGTRLTVV.

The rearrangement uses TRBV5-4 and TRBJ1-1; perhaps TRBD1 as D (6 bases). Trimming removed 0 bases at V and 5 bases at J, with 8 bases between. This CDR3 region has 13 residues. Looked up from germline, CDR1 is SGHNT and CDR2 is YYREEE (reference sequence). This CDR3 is CASSLGGRTEAFF. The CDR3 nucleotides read TGTGCCAGCAGCTTGGGGGGGCGAACTGAAGCTTTCTTT.

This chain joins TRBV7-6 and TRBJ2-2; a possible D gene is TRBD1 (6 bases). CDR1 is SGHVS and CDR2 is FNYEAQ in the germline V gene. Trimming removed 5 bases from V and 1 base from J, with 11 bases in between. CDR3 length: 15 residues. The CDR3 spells CASSPRQVNTGELFF. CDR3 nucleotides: TGTGCCAGCAGCCCGCGACAGGTGAACACCGGGGAGCTGTTTTTT.

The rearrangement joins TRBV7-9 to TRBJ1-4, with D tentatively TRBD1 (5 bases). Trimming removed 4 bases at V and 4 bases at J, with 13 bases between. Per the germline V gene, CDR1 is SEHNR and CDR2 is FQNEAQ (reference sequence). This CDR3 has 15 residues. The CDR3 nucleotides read TGTGCCAGCAGCTATTCGGGGGGATATAATGAAAAACTGTTTTTT. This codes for CASSYSGGYNEKLFF.

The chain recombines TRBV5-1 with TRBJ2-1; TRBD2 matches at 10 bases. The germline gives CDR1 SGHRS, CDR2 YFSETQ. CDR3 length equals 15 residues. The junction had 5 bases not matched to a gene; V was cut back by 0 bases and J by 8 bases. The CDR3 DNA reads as TGCGCCAGCAGCTTGGAGCGGGGGGGCAGGGATGAGCAGTTCTTC. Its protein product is CASSLERGGRDEQFF.

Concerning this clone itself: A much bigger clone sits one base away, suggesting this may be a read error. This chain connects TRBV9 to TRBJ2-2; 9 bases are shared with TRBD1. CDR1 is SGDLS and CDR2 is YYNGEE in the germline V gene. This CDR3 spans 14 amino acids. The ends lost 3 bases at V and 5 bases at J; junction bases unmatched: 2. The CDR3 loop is CASSATGGTGELFF. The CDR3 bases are TGTGCCAGCAGCGCGACAGGGGGGACCGGGGAGCTGTTTTTT.